This TCR beta chain was sequenced in a study of T-cell memory formation after mild COVID-19. The CDR3 contains 16 residues. Trimming cost V 1 base and J 0 bases, with 13 bases left between them. Germline-derived CDR1 and CDR2 are SGHDN and FVKESK. From 5'RACE with constant-segment primers came TCR alpha and TCR beta cDNA libraries that carried sample barcodes and UMIs. TCRdb called the 5' RACE reads again in MiXCR, with one record for every CDR3 protein. The sample has 180,000 or so distinct CDR3 sequences, roughly 12% seen once. This clonotype was seen only a few times. The chain combines TRBV14 with TRBJ2-7; a possible D gene is TRBD2 (6 bases). The receptor was derived from a man between 18 and 29 years old who had mild COVID-19 (a few samples of this study predate the infection). Cell type and time point are not known. Sequenced material: PBMCs or a T cell subset sorted from them (not recorded which). This chain's CDR3 is CASSQGTGRLSYEQYF. DNA for the CDR3: TGTGCCAGCAGCCAAGGCACGGGGAGGCTCTCCTACGAGCAGTACTTC.